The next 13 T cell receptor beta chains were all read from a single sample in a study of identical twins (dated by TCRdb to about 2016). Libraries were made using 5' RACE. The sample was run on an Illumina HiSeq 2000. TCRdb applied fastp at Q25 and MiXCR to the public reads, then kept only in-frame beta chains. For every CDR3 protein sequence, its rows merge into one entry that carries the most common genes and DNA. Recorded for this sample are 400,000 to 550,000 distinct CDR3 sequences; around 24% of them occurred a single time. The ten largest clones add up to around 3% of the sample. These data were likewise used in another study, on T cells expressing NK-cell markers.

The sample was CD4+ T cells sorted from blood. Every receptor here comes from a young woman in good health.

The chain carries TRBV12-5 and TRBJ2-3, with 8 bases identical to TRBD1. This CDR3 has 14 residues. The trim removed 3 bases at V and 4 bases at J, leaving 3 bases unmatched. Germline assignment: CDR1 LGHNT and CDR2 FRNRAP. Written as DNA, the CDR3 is TGTGCTAGTGGTTTTCGGACAGGGTCAGATACGCAGTATTTT. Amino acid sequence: CASGFRTGSDTQYF.

The CDR3 reads CASKGGDSYEQYF. In nucleotides, the CDR3 is TGTGCCAGCAAGGGCGGGGACTCCTACGAGCAGTACTTC. The chain employs TRBV6-6 and TRBJ2-7; D is possibly TRBD2 (6 bases). Trimming pared 7 bases from V and 0 bases from J, leaving 10 bases between. Germline V gene data show CDR1 as MNHNY and CDR2 as SVGAGI (reference sequence). The CDR3 has 13 residues.

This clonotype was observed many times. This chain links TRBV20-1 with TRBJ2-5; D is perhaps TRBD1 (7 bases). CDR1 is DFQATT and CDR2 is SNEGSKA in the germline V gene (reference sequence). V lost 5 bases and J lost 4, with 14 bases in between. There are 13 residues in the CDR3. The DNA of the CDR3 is TGCAGTGCTGGAGGGGGCTTAGGAGAGACCCAGTACTTC. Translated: CSAGGGLGETQYF.

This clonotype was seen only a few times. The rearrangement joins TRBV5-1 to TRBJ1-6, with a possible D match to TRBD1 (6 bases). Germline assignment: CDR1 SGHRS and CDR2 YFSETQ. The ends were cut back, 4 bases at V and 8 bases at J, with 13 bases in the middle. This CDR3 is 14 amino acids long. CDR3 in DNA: TGCGCCAGCAGCCCGGGGACACTTTATTCACCCCTCCACTTT. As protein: CASSPGTLYSPLHF.

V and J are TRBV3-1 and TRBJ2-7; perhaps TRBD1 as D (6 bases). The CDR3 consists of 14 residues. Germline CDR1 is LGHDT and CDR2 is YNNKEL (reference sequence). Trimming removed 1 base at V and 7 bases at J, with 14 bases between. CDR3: CASSQGGGFGEQYF. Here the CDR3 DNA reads TGTGCCAGCAGCCAAGGAGGGGGATTTGGAGAGCAGTACTTC.

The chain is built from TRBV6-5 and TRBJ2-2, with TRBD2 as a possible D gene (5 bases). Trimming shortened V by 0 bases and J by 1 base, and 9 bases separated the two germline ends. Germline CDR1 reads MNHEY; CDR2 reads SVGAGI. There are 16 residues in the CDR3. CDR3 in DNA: TGTGCCAGCAGTTACTCGAGGAGGTTGAACACCGGGGAGCTGTTTTTT. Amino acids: CASSYSRRLNTGELFF.

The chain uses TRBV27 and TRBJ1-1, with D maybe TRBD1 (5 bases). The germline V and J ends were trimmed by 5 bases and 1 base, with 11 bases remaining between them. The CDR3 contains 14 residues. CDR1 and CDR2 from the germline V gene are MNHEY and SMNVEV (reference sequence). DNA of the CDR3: TGTGCCAGCAGTCAGGGCAGGGCGAACACTGAAGCTTTCTTT. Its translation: CASSQGRANTEAFF.

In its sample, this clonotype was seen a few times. The CDR3 loop is CASSFSRYNEQFF. The CDR3 DNA sequence: TGCGCCAGCAGCTTTTCCCGGTACAATGAGCAGTTCTTC. J is TRBJ2-1 and V is TRBV5-1; no clear D. Trimming left V 2 bases short and J 4 bases short, with 7 bases between. The CDR3 is 13 amino acids. Germline assignment: CDR1 SGHRS and CDR2 YFSETQ.

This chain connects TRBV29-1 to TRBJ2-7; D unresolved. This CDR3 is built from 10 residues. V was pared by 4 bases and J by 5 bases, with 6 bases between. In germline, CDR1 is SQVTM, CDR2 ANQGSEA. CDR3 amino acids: CSVVSHEQYF. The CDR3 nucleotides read TGCAGCGTTGTTTCCCACGAGCAGTACTTC.

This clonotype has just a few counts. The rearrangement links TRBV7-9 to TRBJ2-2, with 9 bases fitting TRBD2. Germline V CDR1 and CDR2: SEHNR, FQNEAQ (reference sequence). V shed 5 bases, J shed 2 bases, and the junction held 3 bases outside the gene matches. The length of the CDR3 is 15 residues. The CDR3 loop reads CASSQAGGNTGELFF. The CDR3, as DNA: TGTGCCAGCAGCCAAGCGGGAGGAAACACCGGGGAGCTGTTTTTT.

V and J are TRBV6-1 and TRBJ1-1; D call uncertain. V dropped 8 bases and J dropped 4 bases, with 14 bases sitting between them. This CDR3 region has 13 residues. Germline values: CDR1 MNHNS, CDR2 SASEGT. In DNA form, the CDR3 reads TGTGCCAGCCACCGCGCCTTTAGCACTGAAGCTTTCTTT. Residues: CASHRAFSTEAFF.

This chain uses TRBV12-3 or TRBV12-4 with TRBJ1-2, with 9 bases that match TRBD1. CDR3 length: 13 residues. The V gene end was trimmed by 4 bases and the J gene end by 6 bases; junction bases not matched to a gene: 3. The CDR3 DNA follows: TGTGCCAGCAGTTCAAACAGGGGGCATGGCTACACCTTC. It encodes CASSSNRGHGYTF.

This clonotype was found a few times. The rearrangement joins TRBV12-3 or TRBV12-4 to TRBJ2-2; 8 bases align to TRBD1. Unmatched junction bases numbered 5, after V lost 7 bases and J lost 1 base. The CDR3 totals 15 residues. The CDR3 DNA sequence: TGTGCCAGCAATTCCGGGACAGGGAACACCGGGGAGCTGTTTTTT. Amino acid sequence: CASNSGTGNTGELFF.